What follows are 20 T cell receptor beta chains derived from one specimen sequenced in a study of blood T cell repertoires in COVID-19. Sequenced by immunoSEQ multiplex PCR; TCRdb stores in-frame clones only, minus some. The sample lists under 100,000 clones; just over 90% were seen once. Sequencing used peripheral blood. The receptors come from a man aged 45-65 years with acute or convalescent COVID-19.

The chain is built from TRBV6-5 and TRBJ2-1; 10 positions agree with TRBD2. The germline V gene has CDR1 MNHEY and CDR2 SVGAGI. J lost 3 bases, V lost 6 bases, and 2 bases had no gene match. The CDR3 spans 14 residues. CDR3 in DNA: TGTGCCAGCAGCCGGACTAGCGGCTACAATGAGCAGTTCTTC. It translates to CASSRTSGYNEQFF.

The chain joins TRBV5-6 to TRBJ1-5, with D perhaps matching TRBD1 (6 bases). CDR1 and CDR2 (germline): SGHDT, YYEEEE. V shed 5 bases and J shed 3 bases, with 15 bases lying between them. This CDR3 spans 15 amino acids. In nucleotides, the CDR3 is TGTGCCAGCAGTTTCGGACAGCTTTTCAATCAGCCCCAGCATTTT. Protein: CASSFGQLFNQPQHF.

Notes on this clone: This same CDR3 is encoded by further DNA sequences in the sample. The chain recombines TRBV29-1 with TRBJ2-7; D is unclear. CDR1 and CDR2 (germline): SQVTM, ANQGSEA. The CDR3 sequence is 11 residues long. V dropped 4 bases and J dropped 2 bases, with 6 bases sitting between them. The CDR3 region has the DNA TGCAGCGTTGGCGACACCTACGAGCAGTACTTC. Translating it yields CSVGDTYEQYF.

The rearrangement uses TRBV7-8 and TRBJ1-3; D may be TRBD1 (6 bases). CDR1 and CDR2 (germline): SGHVS, FQNEAQ. The CDR3 totals 16 residues. The V and J ends lost 5 bases and 0 bases respectively, with 14 bases between them. The CDR3 here is CASSPRTENSGNTIYF. CDR3 sequence (DNA): TGTGCCAGCAGCCCCCGGACAGAAAACTCTGGAAACACCATATATTTT.

The chain has TRBV7-9 and TRBJ2-7; D gene uncertain. This CDR3 has 13 amino acids. Germline V gives CDR1 SEHNR, CDR2 FQNEAQ (reference sequence). Trimming took off 3 bases at V and 1 base at J, with 7 bases between the two ends. In DNA, the CDR3 is TGTGCCAGCAGCTTTGGCGGTTCCTACGAGCAGTACTTC. It codes for CASSFGGSYEQYF.

The gene calls are TRBV5-3 and TRBJ1-4; TRBD1 aligns across 9 bases. TRBV5-3 falls under the ORF class, with uncertain function. Trimming removed 4 bases from V and 3 bases from J; junction bases left unmatched: 4. The CDR3 extends over 15 amino acids. The CDR3 DNA reads TGTGCCAGAAGCCCCGGGACAGGGTCTAATGAAAAACTGTTTTTT. Protein: CARSPGTGSNEKLFF.

The J gene is TRBJ1-1, the V gene TRBV30; 7 nucleotides align to TRBD1. Germline V CDR1 and CDR2: GTSNPN, SVGIG (reference sequence). Germline trimming cut 4 bases from V and 7 bases from J; bases unmatched to any gene: 9. The CDR3 runs to 13 residues. The CDR3 bases are TGTGCCTGGATTTACAGGGGAAGGGGTGAAGCTTTCTTT. This translates into CAWIYRGRGEAFF.

This clone was counted once. The chain has TRBV24-1 and TRBJ2-2; TRBD2 aligns across 13 bases. Germline values: CDR1 KGHDR, CDR2 SFDVKD. The V gene end was trimmed by 2 bases and the J gene end by 3 bases; junction bases not matched to a gene: 5. The CDR3 has 18 residues. Here the CDR3 reads CATSDSATSGRDTGELFF. The CDR3 region has the DNA TGTGCCACCAGTGATTCCGCTACTAGCGGGAGGGACACCGGGGAGCTGTTTTTT.

CDR3 DNA: TGTGCCAGCAGCCTAGAGGAGGGGGCGAACTATGGCTACACCTTC. The encoded protein is CASSLEEGANYGYTF. The chain combines TRBV9 with TRBJ1-2, with 7 bases aligning to TRBD1. Germline CDR1 SGDLS, CDR2 YYNGEE. The V and J ends lost 4 bases and 2 bases, in that order; junction bases with no gene match: 8. The CDR3 runs to 15 residues.

For the CDR3, the DNA is TGTGCCAGCAGCACCGGCGGGTTGTCTGGGGTTTATGGCTACACCTTC. It encodes CASSTGGLSGVYGYTF. V gene TRBV9 combines with J gene TRBJ1-2, with unresolved D. CDR1 is SGDLS and CDR2 is YYNGEE in the germline V gene. The ends were cut back, 4 bases at V and 5 bases at J, with 21 bases in the middle. CDR3 length: 16 amino acids.

This clone was detected a few times. The rearrangement uses TRBV5-1 and TRBJ1-5; 7 nucleotides match TRBD1. Looked up from germline, CDR1 is SGHRS and CDR2 is YFSETQ. The CDR3 loop spans 15 amino acids. Trimming cost V 3 bases and J 7 bases; bases outside gene matches: 10. In nucleotides, the CDR3 is TGCGCCAGCAGCTGGGATACAGGGGTCGGGCAGCCCCAGCATTTT. Its protein product is CASSWDTGVGQPQHF.

The chain joins TRBV6-2 or TRBV6-3 to TRBJ2-2; TRBD2 matches at 8 bases. Trimming at V came to 1 base and at J to 5 bases, leaving 9 bases not matched to a gene. The germline V gene has CDR1 MNHEY and CDR2 SVGEGT. This CDR3 comprises 17 residues. The CDR3 loop is CASSYFPGTRGTGELFF. Written as DNA, the CDR3 is TGTGCCAGCAGTTACTTTCCCGGGACTAGAGGTACCGGGGAGCTGTTTTTT.

This clone showed up just once. This chain's CDR3 is CASSRAGLAREQYF. CDR3 nucleotide sequence: TGTGCCAGCAGCCGAGCGGGTCTAGCACGCGAGCAGTACTTC. The rearrangement uses TRBV3-1 (or the pseudogene TRBV3-2) and TRBJ2-7, with D possibly being TRBD2 (6 bases). V lost 4 bases and J 6 bases, leaving 16 bases between the germline ends. This CDR3 is built from 14 residues. Looked up from germline, CDR1 is LGHDT and CDR2 is YNNKEL (reference sequence).

The rearrangement links TRBV6-4 to TRBJ2-2, with 8 bases aligning to TRBD2. This CDR3 contains 15 residues. CDR1 and CDR2 from the germline V gene are MRHNA and SNTAGT. Trimming removed 6 bases from V and 6 bases from J; junction bases left unmatched: 9. CDR3 residues: CASSPGLVTAGELFF. In nucleotides, the CDR3 is TGTGCCAGCAGCCCGGGACTAGTCACTGCCGGGGAGCTGTTTTTT.

The chain carries TRBV2 and TRBJ2-3, with TRBD2 identical over 9 bases. The CDR3 is 15 amino acids. V was clipped by 2 bases and J by 2 bases; unmatched bases: 2. CDR1 is SNHLY, CDR2 FYNNEI, per germline. CDR3: CASSELAGFTDTQYF. The CDR3 DNA follows: TGTGCCAGCAGTGAACTAGCGGGATTCACAGATACGCAGTATTTT.

CDR3 in DNA: TGTGCCAGCTCCGGACGGGGGTTTGGAGAGACCCAGTACTTC. It encodes CASSGRGFGETQYF. The chain carries TRBV9 and TRBJ2-5, with D tentatively TRBD2 (6 bases). With 7 bases removed from V and 4 bases from J, the gap between germline ends came to 17 bases. CDR3 length: 14 residues. The germline CDR1 and CDR2 sequences are SGDLS and YYNGEE.

The chain uses TRBV19 and TRBJ2-7, with TRBD1 matching 7 bases. The CDR3 sequence is 15 residues long. In germline, CDR1 is LNHDA, CDR2 SQIVND (reference sequence). V gave up 1 base and J gave up 0 bases; unmatched junction bases: 3. CDR3: CASSIGAGGSYEQYF. The CDR3 nucleotides are TGTGCCAGTAGTATAGGGGCAGGGGGCTCCTACGAGCAGTACTTC.

The chain couples TRBV29-1 to TRBJ1-1, with TRBD1 matching over 7 bases. V lost 5 bases, J lost 0 bases, and 3 bases stayed unmatched. This CDR3 is 13 amino acids long. Looked up from germline, CDR1 is SQVTM and CDR2 is ANQGSEA. The CDR3 coding sequence is TGCAGCGTTTACAGGGGTCTGAACACTGAAGCTTTCTTT. Amino acid sequence: CSVYRGLNTEAFF.

The genes are TRBV7-7 and TRBJ2-6; 7 bases line up with TRBD1. V lost 2 bases, J lost 2 bases, and 3 bases stayed unmatched. CDR1 and CDR2 (germline): SSHAT, FNYEAQ (reference sequence). This CDR3 has 16 residues. The CDR3 protein is CASSLSGGAGANVLTF. The CDR3 DNA sequence: TGTGCCAGCAGCTTATCAGGGGGAGCTGGGGCCAACGTCCTGACTTTC.

J is TRBJ2-7 and V is TRBV6-5, with 9 bases fitting TRBD1. Germline CDR1 reads MNHEY; CDR2 reads SVGAGI. With 8 bases clipped from V and 2 bases from J, the junction kept 10 bases outside the gene matches. The CDR3 runs 15 residues. The CDR3 coding sequence is TGTGCCAGCTCTGACGGGGGGACAGGGACCTACGAGCAGTACTTC. It specifies CASSDGGTGTYEQYF.